This T cell receptor (beta chain) came from a study of control samples from healthy donors and cancer patients. The assay was immunoSEQ multiplex PCR, and TCRdb's table has in-frame clones only and misses some. The sample holds some 71,000 clones, more than 70% seen once. The CDR3 is 13 amino acids. Between the trimmed V and J ends, which lost 2 bases and 7 bases, there was a span of 9 bases. Germline V gene lookup returns CDR1 MNHEY and CDR2 SVGEGT. This chain links TRBV6-2 or TRBV6-3 with TRBJ2-1, with D possibly TRBD2 on 5 matching bases. Sequences were obtained from PBMCs. This TCR came from a man in his fifties or sixties with colorectal cancer. CDR3 residues: CASSYGGLNEQFF. CDR3 bases: TGTGCCAGCAGTTACGGCGGGTTGAATGAGCAGTTCTTC.